These T cell receptor beta chains were read from a single sample in a study of control samples from healthy donors and cancer patients. Generated by immunoSEQ multiplex PCR, the TCRdb table keeps only in-frame clones and is missing some. The sample lists about 35,000 clones; 93% were seen once. The specimen sequenced was PBMCs. These receptors were taken from a man in his forties or fifties with colorectal cancer. Both conserved end residues are part of each CDR3. D genes are given only for firm matches. Not all rows give a size; the values are once, few, many and, for expanded clones, a class.

D	V	size	J	CDR3	DNA
TRBD1	TRBV7-9	.	TRBJ1-1	CASSIGRQGVGNTEAFF	TGTGCCAGCAGCATCGGGAGACAGGGAGTAGGAAACACTGAAGCTTTCTTT
TRBD1	TRBV4-3	once	TRBJ2-7	CASSQETGGAYEQYF	TGCGCCAGCAGCCAAGAGACAGGGGGGGCTTACGAGCAGTACTTC
TRBD1	TRBV11-2	.	TRBJ2-7	CASSSSPGQGMERRNEQYF	TGTGCCAGCAGTTCCAGCCCGGGACAGGGCATGGAAAGAAGAAACGAGCAGTACTTC
TRBD2	TRBV4-3	.	TRBJ2-3	CASSRNSGATDTQYF	TGCGCCAGCAGCCGTAATAGCGGGGCCACAGATACGCAGTATTTT
.	TRBV7-3	.	TRBJ2-5	CASSLNPPGIQETQYF	TGTGCCAGCAGCTTAAATCCGCCGGGGATCCAGGAGACCCAGTACTTC
TRBD1	TRBV7-2	once	TRBJ1-5	CASSLDRGSNQPQHF	TGTGCCAGCAGCTTAGACAGGGGTAGCAATCAGCCCCAGCATTTT
TRBD1	TRBV6-6	.	TRBJ2-1	CASSYSTARGLGEQFF	TGTGCCAGCAGTTACTCGACTGCCAGGGGGTTGGGTGAGCAGTTCTTC
.	TRBV27	.	TRBJ1-1	CASRGTQDQDTEAFF	TGTGCCAGCAGGGGGACGCAAGATCAGGACACTGAAGCTTTCTTT
.	TRBV7-9	.	TRBJ1-4	CASSLLETGTREKLFF	TGTGCCAGCAGCTTATTGGAGACAGGAACTAGAGAAAAACTGTTTTTT
TRBD2	TRBV2	.	TRBJ2-3	CASSELDGGADTQYF	TGTGCCAGCAGTGAATTGGATGGGGGGGCAGATACGCAGTATTTT
.	TRBV6-6	.	TRBJ1-1	CASGWDTEAFF	TGTGCCAGCGGGTGGGACACTGAAGCTTTCTTT
.	TRBV4-3	.	TRBJ2-1	CASSQDRGGGGSSYNEQFF	TGCGCCAGCAGCCAAGATCGGGGTGGAGGCGGGTCCTCCTACAATGAGCAGTTCTTC
.	TRBV29-1	.	TRBJ2-3	CSVGPFTDTQYF	TGCAGCGTTGGCCCCTTCACAGATACGCAGTATTTT
.	TRBV7-6	.	TRBJ1-2	CASSLGGLNGYTF	TGTGCCAGCAGCTTGGGGGGGCTGAATGGCTACACCTTC
TRBD1	TRBV7-6	once	TRBJ1-5	CASSPGQGNQPQHF	TGTGCCAGCAGCCCGGGACAGGGCAATCAGCCCCAGCATTTT
.	TRBV7-8	.	TRBJ1-6	CASSLSADSSPLHF	TGTGCCAGCTCACTTAGCGCGGATAGCTCACCCCTCCACTTT
TRBD1	TRBV14	.	TRBJ1-1	CASSQGDREAFF	TGTGCCAGCAGCCAGGGGGACAGAGAAGCTTTCTTT
TRBD1	TRBV18	.	TRBJ2-2	CASKTGTGNTGELFF	TGTGCCAGCAAAACCGGGACAGGGAACACCGGGGAGCTGTTTTTT
.	TRBV30	.	TRBJ2-7	CAWSKGDSYEQYF	TGTGCCTGGAGTAAGGGGGACTCCTACGAGCAGTACTTC
.	TRBV4-2	.	TRBJ2-7	CASSQDRGITYEQYF	TGTGCCAGCAGCCAAGATCGGGGGATCACCTACGAGCAGTACTTC
.	TRBV6-5	.	TRBJ2-5	CASSYRGASYQETQYF	TGTGCCAGCAGTTACAGGGGGGCCTCGTACCAAGAGACCCAGTACTTC
.	TRBV11-2	.	TRBJ2-1	CASSLDRTNEQFF	TGTGCCAGCAGCTTAGATAGGACGAATGAGCAGTTCTTC
.	TRBV19	.	TRBJ1-5	CASSSPRRRAEQPQHF	TGTGCCAGTAGTTCTCCCCGTAGAAGGGCTGAACAGCCCCAGCATTTT